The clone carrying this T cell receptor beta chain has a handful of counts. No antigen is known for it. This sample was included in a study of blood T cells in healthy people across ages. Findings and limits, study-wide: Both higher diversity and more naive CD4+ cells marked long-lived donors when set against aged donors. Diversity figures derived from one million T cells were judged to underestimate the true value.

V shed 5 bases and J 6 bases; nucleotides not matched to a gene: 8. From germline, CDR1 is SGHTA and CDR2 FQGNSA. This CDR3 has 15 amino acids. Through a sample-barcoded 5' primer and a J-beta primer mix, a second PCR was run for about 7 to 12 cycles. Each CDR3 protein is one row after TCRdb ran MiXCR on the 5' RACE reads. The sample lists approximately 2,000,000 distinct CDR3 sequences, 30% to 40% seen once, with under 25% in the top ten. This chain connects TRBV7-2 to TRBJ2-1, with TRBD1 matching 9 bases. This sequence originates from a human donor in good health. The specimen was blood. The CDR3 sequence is CASSAYRGPGNEQFF. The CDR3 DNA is TGTGCCAGCAGCGCGTACAGGGGGCCAGGCAATGAGCAGTTCTTC.